What follows describes a single T cell receptor beta chain. Germline V lookup: CDR1 SGHAT, CDR2 FQDESV (reference sequence). This CDR3 has 11 residues. Trimming stripped 4 bases from V and 7 bases from J, with 5 bases between. The study ran its PCR with 60 Vbeta and 13 Jbeta primers. Profiling relied on immunoSEQ multiplex PCR, and the TCRdb table lists in-frame clones only, not all of them. The data hold fewer than 300,000 clones, with about 80% observed a single time. This sample was taken from a study of cytomegalovirus exposure and HLA in healthy donors. The sequenced material came from PBMCs. This chain uses TRBV11-1 with TRBJ2-1; D is undetermined. The receptor's source is a girl aged 2 to 9 in good health and CMV-seronegative. CDR3 nucleotide sequence: TGTGCCAGCAGCTACGCGAATGAGCAGTTCTTC. Encoded protein: CASSYANEQFF.